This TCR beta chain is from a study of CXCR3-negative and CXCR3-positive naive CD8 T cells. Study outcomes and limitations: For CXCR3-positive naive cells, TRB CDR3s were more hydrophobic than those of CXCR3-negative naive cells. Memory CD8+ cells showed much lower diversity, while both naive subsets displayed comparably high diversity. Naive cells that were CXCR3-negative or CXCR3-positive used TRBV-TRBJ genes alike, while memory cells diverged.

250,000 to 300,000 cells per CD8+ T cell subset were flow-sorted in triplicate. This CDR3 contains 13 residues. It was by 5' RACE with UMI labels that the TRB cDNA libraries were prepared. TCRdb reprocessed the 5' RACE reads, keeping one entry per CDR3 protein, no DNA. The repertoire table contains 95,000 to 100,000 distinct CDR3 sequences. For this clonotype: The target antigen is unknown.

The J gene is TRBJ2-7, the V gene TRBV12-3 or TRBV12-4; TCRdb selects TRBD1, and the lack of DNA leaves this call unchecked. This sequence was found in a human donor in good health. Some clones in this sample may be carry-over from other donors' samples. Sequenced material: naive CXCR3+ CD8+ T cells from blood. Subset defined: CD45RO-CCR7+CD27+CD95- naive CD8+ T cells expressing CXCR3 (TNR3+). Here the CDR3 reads CATKTGTSLEQYF.